One and the same sample provided the 21 T cell receptor beta chains below, sequenced in a study of blood T cell repertoires in COVID-19. Clones were read by immunoSEQ multiplex PCR, and TCRdb kept only the in-frame ones, dropping some. The table includes about 200,000 clones, 80% detected once. The specimen was PBMCs or T cells enriched from blood (not recorded which). The receptors were gathered from a woman aged 40 to 55 with acute COVID-19.

This clone was detected a few times. The V and J genes are TRBV7-2 and TRBJ1-1; D not certain. Germline CDR1 reads SGHTA; CDR2 reads FQGNSA. CDR3 length equals 15 residues. V was trimmed by 4 bases and J by 1 base, leaving 13 bases between them. The CDR3: CASSYFGRGNTEAFF. As DNA, the CDR3 is TGTGCCAGCAGCTACTTCGGGCGGGGGAACACTGAAGCTTTCTTT.

The chain couples TRBV2 to TRBJ1-6; 8 positions match TRBD1. Per germline, CDR1 SNHLY and CDR2 FYNNEI. This CDR3 contains 15 residues. V gave up 2 bases and J gave up 7 bases; unmatched junction bases: 4. In DNA form, the CDR3 reads TGTGCCAGCAGTGAACTGGGACAGGTCAATTCACCCCTCCACTTT. It codes for CASSELGQVNSPLHF.

The rearrangement joins TRBV2 to TRBJ1-2; D gene ambiguous. Germline V gene lookup returns CDR1 SNHLY and CDR2 FYNNEI. The CDR3 has 13 amino acids. Deletions cut 3 bases from V and 10 bases from J, with 15 bases between. CDR3 loop: CASSDSLRSPYTF. CDR3 coding DNA: TGTGCCAGCAGTGACTCACTCCGATCCCCCTACACCTTC. Full variable domain (rest looked up from reference TRBV2 and TRBJ1-2): EPEVTQTPSHQVTQMGQEVILRCVPISNHLYFYWYRQILGQKVEFLVSFYNNEISEKSEIFDDQFSVERPDGSNFTLKIRSTKLEDSAMYFCASSDSLRSPYTFGSGTRLTVV.

The chain links TRBV13 to TRBJ1-6; D possibly corresponds to TRBD1 (5 bases). The germline gives CDR1 PRHDT, CDR2 FYEKMQ (reference sequence). V was trimmed by 5 bases and J by 0 bases, leaving 11 bases between them. CDR3 length: 16 amino acids. The CDR3 DNA reads TGTGCCAGCAGCCCCCGACAGAGCTCCTATAATTCACCCCTCCACTTT. Protein sequence: CASSPRQSSYNSPLHF.

This clone was counted a single time. J is TRBJ1-5 and V is TRBV7-8; 8 bases match TRBD1. The CDR3 totals 13 residues. CDR1 and CDR2 (germline): SGHVS, FQNEAQ. Germline trimming cut 3 bases from V and 7 bases from J; bases unmatched to any gene: 2. CDR3 bases: TGTGCCAGCAGCTTGGACAGGGTGCAGCCCCAGCATTTT. It encodes CASSLDRVQPQHF.

This chain connects TRBV6-5 to TRBJ2-1; D may be TRBD2 (5 bases). The CDR3 is 13 amino acids. CDR1 is MNHEY, CDR2 SVGAGI, per germline. The V end lost 6 bases, the J end lost 3 bases, and 9 bases lay between the germline ends. CDR3 amino acids: CASSRTFYNEQFF. The CDR3 DNA reads as TGTGCCAGCAGCCGGACTTTCTACAATGAGCAGTTCTTC.

V is TRBV19 and J is TRBJ2-7, with 8 positions matching TRBD1. There are 15 residues in the CDR3. Germline trimming cut 1 base from V and 5 bases from J; bases unmatched to any gene: 7. CDR1 is LNHDA and CDR2 is SQIVND in the germline V gene (reference sequence). The CDR3 loop is CASSIAWTGSHEQYF. DNA for the CDR3: TGTGCCAGTAGTATAGCCTGGACAGGGAGCCACGAGCAGTACTTC.

The chain is built from TRBV7-9 and TRBJ1-4; D gene unclear. This CDR3 is built from 12 residues. Germline CDR1 SEHNR, CDR2 FQNEAQ (reference sequence). Trimming cost V 3 bases and J 5 bases, with 4 bases left between them. CDR3 loop: CASSFGNEKLFF. The CDR3 nucleotides are TGTGCCAGCAGCTTCGGGAATGAAAAACTGTTTTTT.

This clone has just a few counts. The V call is TRBV9, the J call TRBJ1-1; D may be TRBD1 (6 bases). In germline, CDR1 is SGDLS, CDR2 YYNGEE. The CDR3 consists of 15 residues. The V end lost 1 base, the J end lost 3 bases, and 13 bases lay between the germline ends. The CDR3 sequence: CASSVYTGRDTEAFF. The CDR3 bases are TGTGCCAGCAGCGTATATACAGGGAGGGACACTGAAGCTTTCTTT.

The rearrangement links TRBV2 to TRBJ1-3; D is unclear. Germline CDR1 and CDR2: SNHLY and FYNNEI. This CDR3 region has 15 residues. Trimming stripped 6 bases from V and 0 bases from J, with 12 bases between. The CDR3 region is CASRADLSSGNTIYF. DNA of the CDR3: TGTGCCAGCAGAGCGGACTTGAGCTCTGGAAACACCATATATTTT.

CDR3 nucleotide sequence: TGTGCCAGCAGTTTCGCCATGGACAGGGTCCCTCTGAACACTGAAGCTTTCTTT. This sequence encodes CASSFAMDRVPLNTEAFF. The chain links TRBV28 to TRBJ1-1; 8 bases are shared with TRBD1. Trimming at V came to 3 bases and at J to 0 bases, leaving 12 bases not matched to a gene. Germline lookup yields CDR1 MDHEN and CDR2 SYDVKM. The CDR3 is 18 amino acids.

This chain joins TRBV28 and TRBJ2-7; unclear D gene. V was trimmed by 4 bases and J by 8 bases, leaving 24 bases between them. The CDR3 consists of 16 residues. Germline CDR1 MDHEN, CDR2 SYDVKM. CDR3: CASSSPLRSTLRKQYF. The CDR3 nucleotides read TGTGCCAGCAGTTCTCCCCTTCGAAGCACCCTACGCAAGCAGTACTTC.

This clone came up once. The rearrangement joins TRBV28 to TRBJ1-2; 10 positions match TRBD1. The V gene's germline CDR1 is MDHEN and CDR2 SYDVKM. The CDR3 is made up of 15 amino acids. Trimming cost V 3 bases and J 5 bases; bases outside gene matches: 6. The CDR3: CASSLGDRGRYGYTF. DNA of the CDR3: TGTGCCAGCAGTTTGGGGGACAGGGGTCGGTATGGCTACACCTTC.

The chain recombines TRBV7-9 with TRBJ2-5; 8 nucleotides agree with TRBD2. The CDR3 totals 14 residues. Germline trimming cut 4 bases from V and 5 bases from J; bases unmatched to any gene: 6. Germline CDR1 and CDR2: SEHNR and FQNEAQ (reference sequence). In nucleotides, the CDR3 is TGTGCCAGCAGCTCCGGGACTAGGGAGGAGACCCAGTACTTC. This encodes CASSSGTREETQYF.

This chain uses TRBV14 with TRBJ2-1; the D gene is possibly TRBD2 (6 bases). Germline V lookup: CDR1 SGHDN, CDR2 FVKESK. Trimming pared 0 bases from V and 0 bases from J, leaving 15 bases between. The CDR3 runs 18 residues. The DNA of the CDR3 is TGTGCCAGCAGCCAAGATGGGGCTAGCGCGAGCTCCTACAATGAGCAGTTCTTC. It encodes CASSQDGASASSYNEQFF.

The chain joins TRBV28 to TRBJ1-5; 7 positions match TRBD1. The CDR3 contains 14 residues. CDR1 is MDHEN, CDR2 SYDVKM, per germline. V shed 6 bases, J shed 5 bases, and the junction held 7 bases outside the gene matches. The CDR3 loop is CASRPYDRDQPQHF. As DNA, the CDR3 is TGTGCCAGCAGACCCTACGACAGGGATCAGCCCCAGCATTTT. The full variable domain, in which reference TRBV28 and TRBJ1-5 provide the parts outside the CDR3, is DVKVTQSSRYLVKRTGEKVFLECVQDMDHENMFWYRQDPGLGLRLIYFSYDVKMKEKGDIPEGYSVSREKKERFSLILESASTNQTSMYLCASRPYDRDQPQHFGDGTRLSIL.

Written as DNA, the CDR3 is TGTGCCAGCACAGGACAGGGGCGATACAATGAGCAGTTCTTC. Translated: CASTGQGRYNEQFF. The rearrangement links TRBV28 to TRBJ2-1; TRBD1 agrees at 9 bases. J was trimmed by 4 bases and V by 7 bases; bases with no gene match: 5. Germline V gene sequence: CDR1 MDHEN, CDR2 SYDVKM. This CDR3 has 14 amino acids.

The chain carries TRBV19 and TRBJ2-7, with D maybe TRBD1 (6 bases). The CDR3 loop spans 14 amino acids. V was cut by 8 bases and J by 2 bases, with 16 bases left in between. CDR1 and CDR2 (germline): LNHDA, SQIVND (reference sequence). The CDR3 nucleotides are TGTGCCAGTCGAGAGCAGGGGAAGCCCTACGAGCAGTACTTC. Translating it yields CASREQGKPYEQYF.

The chain joins TRBV5-1 to TRBJ2-7, with TRBD1 as a possible D gene (6 bases). Trimming removed 0 bases at V and 5 bases at J, with 12 bases between. Germline V lookup: CDR1 SGHRS, CDR2 YFSETQ. The CDR3 is made up of 14 amino acids. The CDR3 bases are TGCGCCAGCAGCTTGGCAGGGGTTACGAACGAGCAGTACTTC. It is translated as CASSLAGVTNEQYF.

The chain links TRBV27 to TRBJ2-1, with D uncertain. CDR1 and CDR2 from the germline V gene are MNHEY and SMNVEV (reference sequence). This CDR3 spans 14 amino acids. V dropped 4 bases and J dropped 0 bases, with 7 bases sitting between them. The CDR3 sequence: CASSSHSSYNEQFF. For the CDR3, the DNA is TGTGCCAGCAGTTCCCATTCCTCCTACAATGAGCAGTTCTTC.

The gene calls are TRBV6-5 and TRBJ2-3; no firm D call. This CDR3 has 16 amino acids. Germline-derived CDR1 and CDR2 are MNHEY and SVGAGI. V was pared by 0 bases and J by 1 base, with 11 bases between. CDR3 loop: CASSYSSERGTDTQYF. CDR3 DNA: TGTGCCAGCAGTTACTCTTCGGAGCGAGGCACAGATACGCAGTATTTT.